These 29 T cell receptor beta chains were sequenced from one sample in a study of T cell repertoires in cytomegalovirus infection. For these TCRs, the target antigens are not known. From the reads, TCRdb called clonotypes with MiXCR, one entry per CDR3 protein. This table holds fewer than 950,000 distinct CDR3 sequences, approximately 29% found once. The source material was cultured CD8+ T cells from PBMCs, sampled from culture after CMV antigen stimulation. All receptors come from a human donor in good health (CMV status not recorded). Some clones in this sample may be carry-over from other donors' samples.

The V call is TRBV27, the J call TRBJ2-7, with unresolved D. The V end was cut by 0 bases, the J end by 2 bases, with 11 bases between. CDR1 is MNHEY, CDR2 SMNVEV, per germline (reference sequence). The CDR3 loop spans 15 amino acids. Here the CDR3 reads CASSLSGFGTYEQYF. The CDR3 DNA is TGTGCCAGCAGTTTATCCGGGTTTGGGACCTACGAGCAGTACTTC.

This clonotype showed up just a few times. This chain joins TRBV11-2 and TRBJ1-1; the D gene is possibly TRBD1 (6 bases). Trimming took 6 bases from V and 10 from J, leaving 18 bases between them. CDR1 and CDR2 (germline): SGHAT, FQNNGV. The CDR3 sequence is 13 residues long. CDR3 DNA sequence: TGTGCCAGCAGGGACATGAGGGAAGGGGGAGCTTTCTTT. It translates to CASRDMREGGAFF.

This clonotype was detected a few times. The rearrangement links TRBV12-3 or TRBV12-4 to TRBJ2-1, with TRBD2 matching over 7 bases. Germline trimming cut 5 bases from V and 10 bases from J; bases unmatched to any gene: 11. CDR3 length: 14 residues. The CDR3 nucleotides read TGTGCCAGCAGTCCTAGCGGAGGGCTTAGAGAGCAGTTCTTC. Protein product: CASSPSGGLREQFF.

A few counts support this clonotype. The CDR3 spells CASSFLLFTGELFF. The CDR3 region has the DNA TGTGCCAGCAGCTTCCTTTTGTTCACCGGGGAGCTGTTTTTT. The chain couples TRBV5-6 to TRBJ2-2, with unresolved D. V was clipped by 2 bases and J by 4 bases, with 9 bases between them. The length of the CDR3 is 14 residues. Germline V lookup: CDR1 SGHDT, CDR2 YYEEEE.

This clonotype occurred a few times. The rearrangement uses TRBV4-1 and TRBJ2-7, with D unclear. Trimming took 0 bases from V and 4 from J, leaving 16 bases between them. This CDR3 has 16 amino acids. CDR1 and CDR2 (germline): MGHRA, YSYEKL. The chain's CDR3 is CASSQDNGRPTYEQYF. The CDR3 DNA is TGCGCCAGCAGCCAAGATAATGGCCGCCCCACTTACGAGCAGTACTTC.

Note on this clonotype: A read error is possible here, since a much larger clone lies one base away. V gene TRBV2 combines with J gene TRBJ1-1; D call uncertain. The CDR3 is made up of 13 amino acids. Germline CDR1 and CDR2: SNHLY and FYNNEI. DNA of the CDR3: TGTGTCGGCCTCAGACGGATGAACACTGAAGCTTTCTTT. Its translation is CVGLRRMNTEAFF.

This clonotype has more than one count but fewer than ten. The CDR3 region is CASSPPRVGHSSNYGYTF. In DNA form, the CDR3 reads TGCGCCAGCAGCCCGCCAAGGGTCGGTCACTCTTCTAACTATGGCTACACCTTC. The chain combines TRBV5-1 with TRBJ1-2, with D unclear. The ends were cut back, 4 bases at V and 0 bases at J, with 22 bases in the middle. The CDR3 is 18 amino acids. Germline CDR1 and CDR2: SGHRS and YFSETQ.

The chain carries TRBV11-2 and TRBJ2-7, with D tentatively TRBD2 (5 bases). This CDR3 has 11 amino acids. Germline assignment: CDR1 SGHAT and CDR2 FQNNGV. Between the trimmed V and J ends, which lost 3 bases and 7 bases, there was a span of 7 bases. The CDR3 bases are TGTGCCAGCAGCTTTACGGGGGAGCAGTACTTC. Amino acid sequence: CASSFTGEQYF.

This clonotype has at least ten counts. The J gene is TRBJ2-2, the V gene TRBV7-6, with 10 bases identical to TRBD1. Germline lookup yields CDR1 SGHVS and CDR2 FNYEAQ. V was clipped by 1 base and J by 3 bases; unmatched bases: 2. This CDR3 region has 16 residues. CDR3 in DNA: TGTGCCAGCAGCTTAGGGGACAGGGGTCACACCGGGGAGCTGTTTTTT. Its translation is CASSLGDRGHTGELFF.

The chain uses TRBV19 and TRBJ2-7; TRBD1 is a possible D gene (6 bases). Looked up from germline, CDR1 is LNHDA and CDR2 is SQIVND (reference sequence). The CDR3 spans 13 residues. V lost 5 bases and J lost 2, with 10 bases in between. Written as DNA, the CDR3 is TGTGCCAGTAGTGCAGGGGCAACCTACGAGCAGTACGTC. This translates into CASSAGATYEQYV.

The J gene is TRBJ1-6, the V gene TRBV23-1; D unclear. Being an ORF, TRBV23-1 has a function that is uncertain. V was trimmed by 1 base and J by 4 bases, leaving 20 bases between them. CDR3 size: 19 residues. CDR3 nucleotides: TGCGCCAGCAGTCAATTCCTCCCTGAGAGGATCAAGTATAATTCACCCCTCCACTTT. Its protein is CASSQFLPERIKYNSPLHF.

There are a few counts of this clonotype. V is TRBV10-2 and J is TRBJ2-3, with TRBD2 identical over 7 bases. CDR3 length: 14 residues. V trimming: 6 bases; J trimming: 3 bases; junction bases outside the gene matches: 6. Germline CDR1 WSHSY, CDR2 SAAADI. The CDR3 here is CASRGGGRTDTQYF. The CDR3 nucleotides are TGCGCCAGCAGGGGGGGGGGAAGGACAGATACGCAGTATTTT.

This clonotype came up a few times. This chain joins TRBV6-5 and TRBJ1-5; D gene unclear. The ends were cut back, 4 bases at V and 8 bases at J, with 12 bases in the middle. Germline V gives CDR1 MNHEY, CDR2 SVGAGI. This CDR3 contains 13 residues. CDR3 nucleotide sequence: TGTGCCAGCAGTTCCTCCTACGTAGAGCCCCAGCATTTT. As protein: CASSSSYVEPQHF.

V is TRBV5-4 and J is TRBJ2-3; perhaps TRBD1 as D (5 bases). Per germline, CDR1 SGHNT and CDR2 YYREEE (reference sequence). V gave up 5 bases and J gave up 6 bases, with 22 bases separating them. This CDR3 is built from 16 residues. The chain's CDR3 is CASSTGQALGMDTQYF. As DNA, the CDR3 is TGTGCCAGCAGTACAGGACAAGCCCTAGGAATGGATACGCAGTATTTT.

The table lists this clonotype with a few counts. V gene TRBV27 combines with J gene TRBJ2-1; 14 bases agree with TRBD2. Germline CDR1 and CDR2: MNHEY and SMNVEV (reference sequence). The CDR3 sequence is 20 residues long. The J segment lost 0 bases and the V segment lost 4 bases, leaving 11 bases of the junction unmatched. CDR3 nucleotides: TGTGCCAGCAGTTCTTTCGGACTAGCGGGGGGCCAAGGCTCCTACAATGAGCAGTTCTTC. Its protein is CASSSFGLAGGQGSYNEQFF.

A note on this clonotype: With a much larger clone just one base away, this may be a read error. The chain couples TRBV7-2 to TRBJ2-1, with 10 bases that match TRBD2. Per germline, CDR1 SGHTA and CDR2 FQGNSA. The V and J ends lost 1 base and 5 bases, in that order; junction bases with no gene match: 11. CDR3 length: 18 amino acids. Here the CDR3 reads CASSLVLSGGNPHNEQFF. The CDR3 coding sequence is TGTGCCAGCAGCTTAGTTCTTAGCGGGGGGAACCCCCACAATGAGCAGTTCTTC.

The chain joins TRBV18 to TRBJ2-3, with D perhaps TRBD1 (7 bases). Germline V gene data show CDR1 as KGHSH and CDR2 as LQKENI. The CDR3 sequence is 15 residues long. V lost 3 bases, J lost 4 bases, and 14 bases lay in between. In nucleotides, the CDR3 is TGTGCCAGCTCACCGCCAGGGGGGAAATCAGATACGCAGTATTTT. As protein: CASSPPGGKSDTQYF.

This clonotype has only a few counts. The J gene is TRBJ1-1, the V gene TRBV28; a possible D gene is TRBD1 (6 bases). Looked up from germline, CDR1 is MDHEN and CDR2 is SYDVKM. V was cut by 3 bases and J by 2 bases, with 10 bases left in between. The CDR3 spans 14 residues. The CDR3 nucleotides read TGTGCCAGCAGTTTCTACAGGGAAAACACTGAAGCTTTCTTT. Amino acids: CASSFYRENTEAFF.

The chain joins TRBV19 to TRBJ2-1, with D perhaps being TRBD1 or TRBD2 (5 bases each). The germline V gene has CDR1 LNHDA and CDR2 SQIVND (reference sequence). Trimming removed 7 bases from V and 5 bases from J, with 18 bases in between. This CDR3 is 15 amino acids long. CDR3 in amino acids: CASTRVGEINNEQFF. CDR3 bases: TGTGCCAGTACCCGGGTGGGGGAAATAAACAATGAGCAGTTCTTC.

This clonotype was observed at least ten times. The chain couples TRBV7-2 to TRBJ2-3, with 12 bases lining up with TRBD2. The V gene's germline CDR1 is SGHTA and CDR2 FQGNSA. V lost 1 base and J lost 8; bases outside the gene matches: 4. This CDR3 spans 15 amino acids. The CDR3 here is CASSLVLAGGGTQYF. In DNA form, the CDR3 reads TGTGCCAGCAGCTTAGTTCTAGCGGGGGGGGGTACGCAGTATTTT.

In its sample, this clonotype was seen many times. The V gene is TRBV27, the J gene TRBJ1-1; 8 bases align to TRBD1. The junction had 6 bases not matched to a gene; V was cut back by 4 bases and J by 11 bases. The germline gives CDR1 MNHEY, CDR2 SMNVEV (reference sequence). CDR3 length: 12 amino acids. CDR3 sequence reads: CASSSGGTGAFF. The CDR3 DNA follows: TGTGCCAGCAGTTCAGGGGGGACAGGCGCTTTCTTT.

For this clonotype: A read error is possible here, since a much larger clone lies one base away. The V call is TRBV7-2, the J call TRBJ2-3; TRBD1 agrees at 8 bases. CDR1 and CDR2 from the germline V gene are SGHTA and FQGNSA. This CDR3 region has 15 residues. The CDR3, as DNA: TGTGCCAGCAGCTCGACAGGGGTGGGCACAGATACGCGGTATTTT. It codes for CASSSTGVGTDTRYF.

This clonotype was seen repeatedly, ten times or more. The V and J genes are TRBV7-2 and TRBJ2-3, with TRBD2 as a possible D gene (7 bases). Trimming stripped 5 bases from V and 5 bases from J, with 17 bases between. From germline, CDR1 is SGHTA and CDR2 FQGNSA. The CDR3 is 15 residues long. The CDR3 region is CASSTEEGGEDTQYF. CDR3 nucleotide sequence: TGTGCCAGCAGCACAGAGGAGGGGGGGGAAGATACGCAGTATTTT. Complete variable domain (other parts from reference TRBV7-2 and TRBJ2-3): GAGVSQSPSNKVTEKGKDVELRCDPISGHTALYWYRQSLGQGLEFLIYFQGNSAPDKSGLPSDRFSAERTGGSVSTLTIQRTQQEDSAVYLCASSTEEGGEDTQYFGPGTRLTVL.

V gene TRBV3-1 combines with J gene TRBJ2-2; D unresolved. Germline CDR1 is LGHDT and CDR2 is YNNKEL (reference sequence). Trimming pared 4 bases from V and 3 bases from J, leaving 18 bases between. The CDR3 is 17 amino acids. CDR3: CASSPLLIPADTGELFF. Written as DNA, the CDR3 is TGTGCCAGCAGCCCTCTCTTGATACCCGCAGACACCGGGGAGCTGTTTTTT.

This clonotype was detected many times. The chain employs TRBV7-8 and TRBJ2-5; the D gene is possibly TRBD1 (6 bases). Germline V gene data show CDR1 as SGHVS and CDR2 as FQNEAQ. The CDR3 is made up of 14 amino acids. V was cut by 4 bases and J by 7 bases, with 16 bases left in between. As DNA, the CDR3 is TGTGCCAGCAGCTACCAACAGGGTCCGGGGACCCAGTACTTC. It yields the protein CASSYQQGPGTQYF.

The chain has TRBV5-6 and TRBJ1-2, with TRBD1 as a possible D gene (5 bases). The CDR3 covers 15 residues. V was pared by 4 bases and J by 4 bases, with 17 bases between. Germline CDR1 SGHDT, CDR2 YYEEEE. CDR3 sequence: CASSEEQESFYGYTF. CDR3 nucleotides: TGTGCCAGCAGCGAGGAACAGGAGAGCTTCTATGGCTACACCTTC.

The chain is built from TRBV12-5 and TRBJ2-7; TRBD1 is a possible D gene (6 bases). The length of the CDR3 is 17 residues. Germline-derived CDR1 and CDR2 are LGHNT and FRNRAP. The V end was cut by 0 bases, the J end by 2 bases, with 17 bases between. This CDR3 reads CASGLVYGQGFPYEQYV. The CDR3 DNA is TGTGCTAGTGGTTTGGTATATGGGCAGGGGTTCCCCTACGAGCAGTACGTC.

Notes on this clonotype: At one end, the junction sequence differs from germline, possibly due to a read error. V usage is TRBV4-1 and J usage is TRBJ1-2; D is possibly TRBD1 (5 bases). This CDR3 spans 14 amino acids. Germline V lookup: CDR1 MGHRA, CDR2 YSYEKL. CDR3 loop: CVSSQEGHSYGYTF. Here the CDR3 DNA reads TGCGTCAGCAGCCAAGAGGGGCACAGCTATGGCTACACCTTC.

This sequence joins TRBV29-1 and TRBJ2-2, with D perhaps matching TRBD2 (6 bases). V shed 3 bases and J shed 6 bases, with 11 bases lying between them. The CDR3 has 13 amino acids. The germline gives CDR1 SQVTM, CDR2 ANQGSEA. CDR3 in DNA: TGCAGCGTTGAGGGCAGGGAGGCCGGGGAGCTGTTTTTT. Its protein is CSVEGREAGELFF.